The rows below give T cell receptor beta chains drawn from one sample of a study of T cell changes during pregnancy in multiple sclerosis. The protocol was immunoSEQ multiplex PCR, while the TCRdb copy is restricted to in-frame clones and leaves out a portion. The sample lists approximately 89,000 clones; over 85% were seen once. The sample in question was peripheral blood, obtained after pregnancy. The receptors were gathered from a female donor in good health, enrolled as a control in a pregnancy study. Both conserved end residues are part of each CDR3.

CDR3 length | V gene | CDR3 protein
17 | TRBV7-6 | CASSLAVPTSVDNEQFF
13 | TRBV28 | CASSLYGEYEQYF
14 | TRBV6-5 | CASSPSGGQETQYF
15 | TRBV5-3 | CARSSAGGNTGELFF
19 | TRBV29-1 | CSVEGREGQVLAGYNEQFF
16 | TRBV27 | CASSPQREIPKNIQYF
17 | TRBV5-1 | CASTPGQGASGANVLTF
12 | TRBV6-4 | CASSDTGYEQYF
14 | TRBV5-6 | CASRGMGQEGTQYF
14 | TRBV10-1 | CARGTDRSPVTQYF
16 | TRBV7-6 | CASSLASAGTTYEQYF
15 | TRBV5-1 | CASSLGVKSGNTIYF
13 | TRBV18 | CASLEIMNTEAFF
13 | TRBV6-1 | CASNSRVADTQYF
14 | TRBV27 | CASSLTGGPGEQYF
15 | TRBV5-4 | CASSFRAPIDNEQFF
13 | TRBV11-3 | CASFTGRTDTQYF
14 | TRBV19 | CASKGNSYTGELFF
15 | TRBV5-1 | CASSRSAGTSYEQYF
14 | TRBV5-1 | CASSGTGSGETQYF
21 | TRBV21-1 | CASSKPRRNRGLRYSNQPQHF
15 | TRBV10-3 | CATRLAIGERHEQFF
13 | TRBV7-6 | CASSLVENTEAFF
15 | TRBV5-6 | CASSRAATGPYEQYF
14 | TRBV5-1 | CASSLGDNYNEQFF
14 | TRBV25-1 | CASSGSAMNTEAFF
23 | TRBV6-4 | CASSDSTPLWGGRSRSSYNEQFF
17 | TRBV19 | CASSSPPGVGPYNEQFF
15 | TRBV6-5 | CASSTPGLAGNEQFF
15 | TRBV28 | CASSMTPSKAQPQHF
14 | TRBV7-2 | CASSSARGTDTQYF
14 | TRBV19 | CASSIGQGRQPQHF
14 | TRBV5-1 | CASSLAPLNTEAFF
14 | TRBV5-6 | CASSLKGVAYEQYF
13 | TRBV9 | CASSVDSGETQYF
15 | TRBV6-6 | CASSISGQTTYEQYF
17 | TRBV19 | CASRAGLAGAFTDTQYF
12 | TRBV11-2 | CASSSRAAGYTF
15 | TRBV4-2 | CASRPGKGKDNEQFF
13 | TRBV19 | CASSRQETYEQYF
14 | TRBV5-6 | CASSLRGSGNTIYF
14 | TRBV7-9 | CASSRSLGGGEQFF
13 | TRBV18 | CASSPGNPETQYF
15 | TRBV4-1 | CASSPGLAGGDEQFF
13 | TRBV19 | CASRYSRDQPQHF
14 | TRBV7-2 | CASSLGTGTGELFF